A single TCR beta chain is shown here with its context. The antigen is not known. This sample is part of a study of T-cell memory formation after mild COVID-19. Notes on the study in general: There were some responding clones in pre-infection memory, which suggested that cross-reactive memory had joined. Day 37-peaking second-wave clones had unconfirmed SARS-CoV-2 specificity.

CDR1 and CDR2 (germline): SGHRS, YFSETQ. V lost 3 bases and J 7 bases, leaving 19 bases between the germline ends. The length of the CDR3 is 15 residues. A single record per CDR3 protein comes from TCRdb applying MiXCR to the 5' RACE reads. Of 110,000 or so distinct CDR3 sequences detected, about a fifth appear once; the ten largest clones hold approximately 41%. This receptor was obtained from a man aged 18 to 35 who had mild COVID-19 (a few samples of this study predate the infection). Cell type and time point are not known. The chain carries TRBV5-1 and TRBJ1-1; D unresolved. Source material: PBMCs or a T cell subset sorted from them (not recorded which). CDR3 loop: CASSSSDSPVGEAFF. As DNA, the CDR3 is TGCGCCAGCAGCTCCAGTGATAGCCCCGTGGGTGAAGCTTTCTTT.